Listed below are T cell receptor beta chains from one sample, sequenced in a study of CD8+CD57+ T cells in acquired aplastic anemia. MiXCR was run by TCRdb on the reads, yielding one entry per CDR3 protein. The table records roughly 38,000 distinct CDR3 sequences, 65% to 80% of them present only once. The sample consisted of sorted CD4+, CD8+, or CD8+CD57+ T cells (not recorded which) from PBMCs. All receptors come from a human donor in good health, serving as a control. The CDR3 runs from the conserved cysteine through the conserved F or W. Fields, in order: D gene, J gene, clone size, V gene, CDR3 length, CDR3 DNA, CDR3 protein. D genes are given only for firm matches. The size field is filled for only some rows; it gives once, few, many or a size class.

. TRBJ2-7 . TRBV2 14 TGTGCCAGCAGTGTGCAGGGGTTGAGGTACGAGCAGTACTTC CASSVQGLRYEQYF
. TRBJ1-4 medium-sized TRBV19 8 TGTGCCAGTAGCGTCCAGACTTTT CASSVQTF
. TRBJ2-7 . TRBV12-5 12 TGTGCTAGTGGGCGGGACGGCTACGAGCAGTACTTC CASGRDGYEQYF
. TRBJ1-1 . TRBV12-3/TRBV12-4 12 TGTGCCAGCAGGGGGGAGAACACTGAAGCTTTCTTT CASRGENTEAFF
TRBD1 TRBJ2-5 . TRBV7-2 13 TGTGCCAGCGGCAAGGCGGACAGGGAGACCCAGTACTTC CASGKADRETQYF
. TRBJ2-7 . TRBV29-1 14 TGCAGCGTTGATAGCAGGGAAGCTTCTTACGAGCAGTACTTC CSVDSREASYEQYF
. TRBJ1-1 many TRBV6-5 14 TGTGCCAGCAGTTACACAAACCTGAACACTGAAGCTTTCTTT CASSYTNLNTEAFF
. TRBJ1-2 . TRBV15 14 TGTGCCACCAGCAGAGGAACAGGGTCGTATGGCTACACCTTC CATSRGTGSYGYTF
. TRBJ1-6 . TRBV20-1 15 TGCAGTGCTAGAGAAGGGACTTCATATAATTCACCCCTCCACTTT CSAREGTSYNSPLHF
TRBD2 TRBJ2-7 . TRBV20-1 16 TGCAGTGCTAGAGATTTTTGGAGCGGGGACTCCTACGAGCAGTACTTC CSARDFWSGDSYEQYF
TRBD2 TRBJ2-1 . TRBV29-1 14 TGCAGCGTCAGGCTAGCGGGAGTTTCAAGTGAGCAGTTCTTC CSVRLAGVSSEQFF
TRBD1 TRBJ1-2 . TRBV29-1 13 TGCAGCGTTGAGAGGGGGCTCGGCTATGGCTACACCTTC CSVERGLGYGYTF
. TRBJ2-1 . TRBV5-4 12 TGTGCCAGCAGCTGGGTGGGGAGAGAGCAGTTCTTC CASSWVGREQFF
TRBD1 TRBJ1-2 . TRBV10-3 15 TGTGCCATCGGGGGGGGGGCCGGGACAGGGAACGGCTACACCTTC CAIGGGAGTGNGYTF
. TRBJ1-2 . TRBV19 12 TGTGCCAGTAGGGGGGGCAGTTATGGCTACACCTTC CASRGGSYGYTF
. TRBJ1-2 . TRBV10-3 14 TGTGCCATCAGTGGGGCAGGGCAAGGCAATGGCTACACCTTC CAISGAGQGNGYTF
. TRBJ2-1 . TRBV24-1 12 TGTGCCACCAGTGGGGGCCGGGGTGAGCAGTTCTTC CATSGGRGEQFF
. TRBJ2-7 . TRBV7-2 14 TGTGCCAGCAGCTTGCAAGGGACGCCCTACGAGCAGTACTTC CASSLQGTPYEQYF
. TRBJ2-7 . TRBV15 14 TGTGCCACCAGCAGAGGTCAGGGCGGCTACGAGCAGTACTTC CATSRGQGGYEQYF
TRBD1 TRBJ2-7 . TRBV19 15 TGTGCCAGTAGTATGACGGGACAGGCCCCCTACGAGCAGTACTTC CASSMTGQAPYEQYF
TRBD1 TRBJ2-7 . TRBV9 14 TGTGCCAGCAGCTCGGACAGGGGCCAATACGAGCAGTACTTC CASSSDRGQYEQYF
. TRBJ2-7 . TRBV20-1 15 TGCAGTGCTAGTCAAAGTTGGGCGAGCTCCTACGAGCAGTACTTC CSASQSWASSYEQYF
. TRBJ2-7 . TRBV9 15 TGTGCCAGCAGCGTAGGAGGATACGTCTCCTACGAGCAGTACTTC CASSVGGYVSYEQYF
. TRBJ1-6 . TRBV2 13 TGTGCCAGCGACAGAGGACAGTCCTCACCCCTCCACTTT CASDRGQSSPLHF
. TRBJ1-1 . TRBV10-3 15 TGTGCCATCAGTGAGTCGCAGGCCTTGAACACTGAAGCTTTCTTT CAISESQALNTEAFF
TRBD1 TRBJ1-4 once TRBV7-3 18 TGTGCCAGCAGCTTAAGGGCAGGGGGATTCGTGACTAATGAAAAACTGTTTTTT CASSLRAGGFVTNEKLFF
. TRBJ1-2 once TRBV27 14 TGTACCAGCAGAGATCTAAGCACTTACTATGGCTACACCTTC CTSRDLSTYYGYTF
. TRBJ1-5 . TRBV19 17 TGTGCCAGTAGTCTCCGGAGGGGGATGGTGAGCAATCAGCCCCAGCATTTT CASSLRRGMVSNQPQHF
TRBD1 TRBJ1-3 . TRBV11-2 17 TGTGCCAGCAGCTTATACTCGACAGGGGGCAATAGAAACACCATATATTTT CASSLYSTGGNRNTIYF
TRBD2 TRBJ2-3 . TRBV6-1 15 TGTGCCAGCAGTGAACGGGAGGGGGGCACAGATACGCAGTATTTT CASSEREGGTDTQYF
. TRBJ2-5 . TRBV2 14 TGTGCCAGCAGTGAAATGGACAGCCAAGAGACCCAGTACTTC CASSEMDSQETQYF
. TRBJ1-2 . TRBV7-2 15 TGTGCCAGCAGCTTTGACAGCAGAATTCTCTATGGCTACACCTTC CASSFDSRILYGYTF
. TRBJ2-5 many TRBV5-6 14 TGTGCCAGCAGCTTGATGATGGGGGGAGAGACCCAGTACTTC CASSLMMGGETQYF
. TRBJ2-7 . TRBV10-3 14 TGTGCCATCATGGGAGCACCCCGCAGCTACGAGCAGTACTTC CAIMGAPRSYEQYF
. TRBJ1-1 . TRBV2 13 TGTGCCAGCAGTGTAGTAGAAGGAACTGAAGCTTTCTTT CASSVVEGTEAFF
. TRBJ1-2 many TRBV10-3 15 TGTGCCATCAGTGGGTACAGGTTGCCGTCCTATGGCTACACCTTC CAISGYRLPSYGYTF
. TRBJ2-7 . TRBV19 15 TGTGCCAGTAGTATAATCGGAGTCGGCGACTACGAGCAGTACTTC CASSIIGVGDYEQYF
. TRBJ1-1 once TRBV9 13 TGTGCCAGCAGCGTACCCGGGGACACTGAAGCTTTCTTT CASSVPGDTEAFF
. TRBJ2-5 many TRBV20-1 16 TGCAGTGCTAGTGGGGCGTCGGGGGAGCTGAGGGAGACCCAGTACTTC CSASGASGELRETQYF
. TRBJ2-1 medium-sized TRBV5-1 13 TGCGCCAGCAGCTTGGGTATTGGCAATGAGCAGTTCTTC CASSLGIGNEQFF
. TRBJ1-1 many TRBV6-2/TRBV6-3 14 TGTGCCAGCAGTTACTCCGACATCACCTCAGAGGCTTTCTTT CASSYSDITSEAFF
TRBD1 TRBJ1-2 . TRBV2 16 TGTGCCAGCAGCCCGAACTGGGACAGAGCTAACTATGGCTACACCTTC CASSPNWDRANYGYTF
. TRBJ1-2 . TRBV20-1 13 TGCAGTGCCACACACGAAAGAACATCCGGCTACACCTTC CSATHERTSGYTF
. TRBJ1-6 . TRBV2 11 TGTGCCAGCACTTCGGGTTTGTCCCTCCACTTT CASTSGLSLHF
. TRBJ1-6 few TRBV7-9 15 TGTGCCAGCAGTTCGGCCCTTGTCTATAATTCACCCCTCCACTTT CASSSALVYNSPLHF
TRBD1 TRBJ1-2 . TRBV2 14 TGTGCCAGCAGTGTTTCAACAGGGGGCTATGGCTACACCTTC CASSVSTGGYGYTF
. TRBJ1-2 . TRBV2 13 TGTGCCAGCCGGGACATAGTTAACTATGGCTACACCTTC CASRDIVNYGYTF
. TRBJ1-1 . TRBV12-3/TRBV12-4 13 TGTGCCAGCACTCTAGGGGGGCAGACTGAAGCTTTCTTT CASTLGGQTEAFF
. TRBJ2-7 . TRBV20-1 15 TGCAGTGCTAGAGGTGTTCGGGGGGCACCCTACGAGCAGTACTTC CSARGVRGAPYEQYF
. TRBJ2-7 . TRBV7-2 12 TGTGCCAGCAGCTGGCCGGGTTACGAGCAGTACTTC CASSWPGYEQYF
TRBD1 TRBJ1-2 . TRBV10-3 16 TGTGCCATCAGTGACCCGCCAAGGGACAGTAACTATGGCTACACCTTC CAISDPPRDSNYGYTF
. TRBJ1-4 medium-sized TRBV7-6 16 TGTGCCAGCAGCTTAGAGCGACCGGCAACTAATGAAAAACTGTTTTTT CASSLERPATNEKLFF
. TRBJ1-5 . TRBV7-8 13 TGTGCCAGCAGCCGAGTGGGTAATCAGCCCCAGCATTTT CASSRVGNQPQHF